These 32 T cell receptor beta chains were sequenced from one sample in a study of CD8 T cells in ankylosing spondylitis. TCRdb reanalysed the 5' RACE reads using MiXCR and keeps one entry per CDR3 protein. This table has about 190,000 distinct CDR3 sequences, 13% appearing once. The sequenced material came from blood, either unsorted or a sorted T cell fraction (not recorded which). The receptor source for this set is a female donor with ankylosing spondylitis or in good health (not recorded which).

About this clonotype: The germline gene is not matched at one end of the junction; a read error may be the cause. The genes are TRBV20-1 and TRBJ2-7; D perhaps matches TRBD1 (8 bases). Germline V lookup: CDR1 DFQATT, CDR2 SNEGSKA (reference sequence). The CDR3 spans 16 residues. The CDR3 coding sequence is TGCTGTGCTAGAGATCGGGGTTACAGGGGGGGGGACGAGCAGTACTTC. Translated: CCARDRGYRGGDEQYF.

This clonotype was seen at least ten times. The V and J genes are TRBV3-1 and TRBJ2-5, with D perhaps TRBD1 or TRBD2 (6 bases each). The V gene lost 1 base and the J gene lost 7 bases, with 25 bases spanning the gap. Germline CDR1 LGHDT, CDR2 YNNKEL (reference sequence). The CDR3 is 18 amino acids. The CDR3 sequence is CASSQVGGQGPFLGTQYF. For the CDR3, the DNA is TGTGCCAGCAGCCAAGTTGGGGGGCAGGGGCCATTTCTAGGGACCCAGTACTTC.

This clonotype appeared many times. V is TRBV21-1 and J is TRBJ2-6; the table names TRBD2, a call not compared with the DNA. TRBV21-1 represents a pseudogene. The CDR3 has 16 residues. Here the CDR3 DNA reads TGTGCCACCCACTACAGGGCCCTCTCTGGGGCCAACGTCCTGACTTTC. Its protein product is CATHYRALSGANVLTF.

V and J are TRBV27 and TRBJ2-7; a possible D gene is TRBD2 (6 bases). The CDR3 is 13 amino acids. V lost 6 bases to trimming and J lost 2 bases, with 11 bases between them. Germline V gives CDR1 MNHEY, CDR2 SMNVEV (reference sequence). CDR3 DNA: TGTGCCAGCAGCCGCCGGGAGACCTACGAGCAGTACTTC. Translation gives CASSRRETYEQYF.

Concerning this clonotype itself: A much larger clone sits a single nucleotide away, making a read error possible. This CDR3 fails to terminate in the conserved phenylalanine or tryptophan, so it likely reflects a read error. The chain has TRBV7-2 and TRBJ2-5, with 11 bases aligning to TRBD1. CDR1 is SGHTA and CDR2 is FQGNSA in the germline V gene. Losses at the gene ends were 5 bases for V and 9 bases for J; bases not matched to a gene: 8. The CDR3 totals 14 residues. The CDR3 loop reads CASSERGDRGAQYL. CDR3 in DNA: TGTGCCAGCAGCGAAAGGGGGGACAGGGGGGCCCAGTACTTA.

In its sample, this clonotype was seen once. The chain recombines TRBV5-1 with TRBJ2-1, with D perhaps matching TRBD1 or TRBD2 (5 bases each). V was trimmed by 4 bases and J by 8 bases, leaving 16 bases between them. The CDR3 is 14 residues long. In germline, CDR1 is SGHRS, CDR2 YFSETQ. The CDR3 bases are TGCGCCAGCAGCCCCTTGGGACCGCCCGATGAGCAGTTCTTC. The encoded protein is CASSPLGPPDEQFF. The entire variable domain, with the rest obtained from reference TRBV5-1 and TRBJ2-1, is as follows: KAGVTQTPRYLIKTRGQQVTLSCSPISGHRSVSWYQQTPGQGLQFLFEYFSETQRNKGNFPGRFSGRQFSNSRSEMNVSTLELGDSALYLCASSPLGPPDEQFFGPGTRLTVL.

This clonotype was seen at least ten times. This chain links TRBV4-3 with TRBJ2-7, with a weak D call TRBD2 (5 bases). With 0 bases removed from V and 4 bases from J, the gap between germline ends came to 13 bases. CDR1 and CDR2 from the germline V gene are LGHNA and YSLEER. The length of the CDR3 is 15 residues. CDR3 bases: TGCGCCAGCAGCCAAGATCGAGACGGGGTTTACGAGCAGTACTTC. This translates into CASSQDRDGVYEQYF.

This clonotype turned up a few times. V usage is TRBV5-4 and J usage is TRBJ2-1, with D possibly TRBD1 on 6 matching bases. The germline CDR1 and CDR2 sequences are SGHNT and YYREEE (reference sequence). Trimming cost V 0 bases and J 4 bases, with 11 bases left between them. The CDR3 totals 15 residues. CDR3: CASSLAADSYNEQFF. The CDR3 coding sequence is TGTGCCAGCAGCTTGGCCGCGGACAGTTACAATGAGCAGTTCTTC.

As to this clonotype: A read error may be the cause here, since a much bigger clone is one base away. The CDR3: CASSFPDRVVSNQPQHF. CDR3 nucleotide sequence: TGTGCCAGCAGCTTTCCGGACAGGGTTGTGAGCAATCAGCCCCAGCATTTT. The rearrangement links TRBV7-8 to TRBJ1-5, with 8 bases fitting TRBD1. The CDR3 covers 17 residues. The junction had 8 bases not matched to a gene; V was cut back by 3 bases and J by 1 base. The germline V gene has CDR1 SGHVS and CDR2 FQNEAQ. Full variable domain (missing parts from reference TRBV7-8 and TRBJ1-5): GAGVSQSPRYKVAKRGQDVALRCDPISGHVSLFWYQQALGQGPEFLTYFQNEAQLDKSGLPSDRFFAERPEGSVSTLKIQRTQQEDSAVYLCASSFPDRVVSNQPQHFGDGTRLSIL.

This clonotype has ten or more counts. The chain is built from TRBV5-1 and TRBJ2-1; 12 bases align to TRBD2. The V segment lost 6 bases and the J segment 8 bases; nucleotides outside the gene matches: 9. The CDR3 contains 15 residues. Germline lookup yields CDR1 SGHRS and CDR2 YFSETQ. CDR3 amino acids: CASTGRLAGDDEQFF. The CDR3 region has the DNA TGCGCCAGCACCGGAAGACTAGCGGGGGACGATGAGCAGTTCTTC.

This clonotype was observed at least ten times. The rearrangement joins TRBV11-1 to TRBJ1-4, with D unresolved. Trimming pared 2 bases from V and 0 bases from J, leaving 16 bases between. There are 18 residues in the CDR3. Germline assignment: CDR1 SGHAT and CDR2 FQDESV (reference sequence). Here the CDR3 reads CASSLRPSTIATNEKLFF. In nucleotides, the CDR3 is TGTGCCAGCAGCTTACGTCCATCTACTATAGCAACTAATGAAAAACTGTTTTTT. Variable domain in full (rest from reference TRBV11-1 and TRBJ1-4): EAEVAQSPRYKITEKSQAVAFWCDPISGHATLYWYRQILGQGPELLVQFQDESVVDDSQLPKDRFSAERLKGVDSTLKIQPAELGDSAMYLCASSLRPSTIATNEKLFFGSGTQLSVL.

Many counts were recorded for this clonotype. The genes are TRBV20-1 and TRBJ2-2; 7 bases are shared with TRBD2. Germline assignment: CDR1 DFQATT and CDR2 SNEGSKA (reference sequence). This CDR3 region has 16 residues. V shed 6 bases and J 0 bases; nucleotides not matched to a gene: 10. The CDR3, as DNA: TGCAGTGCACCTAAACCCGGGAGGTCGAACACCGGGGAGCTGTTTTTT. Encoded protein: CSAPKPGRSNTGELFF.

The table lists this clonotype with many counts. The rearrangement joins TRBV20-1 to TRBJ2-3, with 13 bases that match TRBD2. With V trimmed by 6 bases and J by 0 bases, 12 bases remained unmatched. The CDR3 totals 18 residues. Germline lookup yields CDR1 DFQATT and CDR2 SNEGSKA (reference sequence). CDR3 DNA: TGCAGTGCACTGGGACTAGCGGGACATACTTCCAGCACAGATACGCAGTATTTT. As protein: CSALGLAGHTSSTDTQYF.

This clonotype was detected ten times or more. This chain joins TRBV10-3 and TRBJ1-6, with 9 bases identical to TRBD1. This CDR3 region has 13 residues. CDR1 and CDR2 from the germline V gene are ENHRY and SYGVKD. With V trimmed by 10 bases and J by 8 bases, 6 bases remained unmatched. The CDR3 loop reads CASRTGGHSPLHF. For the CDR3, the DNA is TGTGCCAGCCGAACAGGGGGCCATTCACCCCTCCACTTT.

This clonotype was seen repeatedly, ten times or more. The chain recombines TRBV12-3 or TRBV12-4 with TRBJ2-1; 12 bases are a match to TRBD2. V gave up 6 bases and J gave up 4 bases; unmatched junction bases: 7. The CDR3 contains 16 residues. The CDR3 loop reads CASRRSTSGSYNEQFF. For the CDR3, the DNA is TGTGCCAGCAGACGATCGACTAGCGGGAGTTACAATGAGCAGTTCTTC.

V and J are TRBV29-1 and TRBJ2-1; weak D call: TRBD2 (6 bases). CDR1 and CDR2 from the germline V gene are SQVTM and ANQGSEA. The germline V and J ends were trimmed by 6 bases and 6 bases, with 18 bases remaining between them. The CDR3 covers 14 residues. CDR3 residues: CSVPFSGAGNEQFF. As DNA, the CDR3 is TGCAGCGTCCCTTTTTCGGGAGCGGGCAATGAGCAGTTCTTC.

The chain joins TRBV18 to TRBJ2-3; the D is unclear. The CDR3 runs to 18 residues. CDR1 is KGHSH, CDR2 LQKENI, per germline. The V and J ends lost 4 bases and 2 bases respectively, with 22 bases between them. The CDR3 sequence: CASSRNGPGRDITDTQYF. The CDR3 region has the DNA TGTGCCAGCTCACGGAACGGACCGGGTCGCGATATCACAGATACGCAGTATTTT.

The DNA of the CDR3 is TGTGCCAGCAGCTTAGGTCACGGGGGATACGAGCAGTACTTC. Amino acids: CASSLGHGGYEQYF. The V and J genes are TRBV7-2 and TRBJ2-7; a possible D gene is TRBD2 (6 bases). The V gene's germline CDR1 is SGHTA and CDR2 FQGNSA. V was shortened by 1 base and J by 4 bases, with 11 bases between the two germline ends. The CDR3 is 14 residues long.

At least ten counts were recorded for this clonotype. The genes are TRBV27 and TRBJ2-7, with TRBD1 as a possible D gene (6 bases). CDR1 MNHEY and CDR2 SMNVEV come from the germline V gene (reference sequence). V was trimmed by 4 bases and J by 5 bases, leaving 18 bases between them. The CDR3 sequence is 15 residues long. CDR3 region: CASSSRGRISHEQYF. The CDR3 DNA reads TGTGCCAGCAGTTCCAGGGGCCGGATTTCTCACGAGCAGTACTTC.

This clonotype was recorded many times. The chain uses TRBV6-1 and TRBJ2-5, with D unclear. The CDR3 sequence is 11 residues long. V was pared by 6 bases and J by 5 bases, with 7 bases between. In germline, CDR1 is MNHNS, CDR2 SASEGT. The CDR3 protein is CASSEWETQYF. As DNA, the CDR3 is TGTGCCAGCAGCGAATGGGAGACCCAGTACTTC.

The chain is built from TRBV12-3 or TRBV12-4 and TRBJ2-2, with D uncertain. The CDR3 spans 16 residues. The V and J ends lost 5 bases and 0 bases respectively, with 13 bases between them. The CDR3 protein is CASSLPDRPNTGELFF. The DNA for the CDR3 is TGTGCCAGCAGTCTCCCGGACCGACCGAACACCGGGGAGCTGTTTTTT.

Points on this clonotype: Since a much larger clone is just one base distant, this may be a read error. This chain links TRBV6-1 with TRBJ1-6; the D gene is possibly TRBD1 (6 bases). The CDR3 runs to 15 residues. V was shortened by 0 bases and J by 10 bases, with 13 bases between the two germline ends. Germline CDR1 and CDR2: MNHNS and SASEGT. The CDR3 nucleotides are TGTGCCAGCAGTGAAGCATCAGGGGTTTTGTCACCCCTCCACTTT. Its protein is CASSEASGVLSPLHF.

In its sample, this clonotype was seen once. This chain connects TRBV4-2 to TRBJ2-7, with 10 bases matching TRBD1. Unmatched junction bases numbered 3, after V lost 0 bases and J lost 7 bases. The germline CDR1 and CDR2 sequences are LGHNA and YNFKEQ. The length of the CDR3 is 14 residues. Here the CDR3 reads CASSQDGTGEEQYF. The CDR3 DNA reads TGTGCCAGCAGCCAAGACGGGACAGGGGAAGAGCAGTACTTC.

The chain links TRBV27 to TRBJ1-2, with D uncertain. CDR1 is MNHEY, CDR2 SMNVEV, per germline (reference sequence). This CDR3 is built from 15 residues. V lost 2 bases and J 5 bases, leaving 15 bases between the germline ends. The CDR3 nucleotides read TGTGCCAGCAGTTTAAGTTTCGGGGAACGGTATGGCTACACCTTC. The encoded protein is CASSLSFGERYGYTF.

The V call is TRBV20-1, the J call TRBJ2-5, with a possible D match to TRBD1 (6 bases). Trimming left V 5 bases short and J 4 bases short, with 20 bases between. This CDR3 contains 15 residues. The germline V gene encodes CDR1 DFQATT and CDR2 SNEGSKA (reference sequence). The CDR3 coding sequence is TGCAGTGCTCCGACACAGGGAGTCGGTGGAGAGACCCAGTACTTC. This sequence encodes CSAPTQGVGGETQYF.

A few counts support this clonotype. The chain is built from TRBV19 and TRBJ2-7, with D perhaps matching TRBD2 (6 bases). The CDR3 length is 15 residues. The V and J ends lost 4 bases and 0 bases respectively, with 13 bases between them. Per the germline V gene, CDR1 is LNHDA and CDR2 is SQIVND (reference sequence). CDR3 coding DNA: TGTGCCAGTAGTACCCTAGCGAGCAGCTCCTACGAGCAGTACTTC. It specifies CASSTLASSSYEQYF.

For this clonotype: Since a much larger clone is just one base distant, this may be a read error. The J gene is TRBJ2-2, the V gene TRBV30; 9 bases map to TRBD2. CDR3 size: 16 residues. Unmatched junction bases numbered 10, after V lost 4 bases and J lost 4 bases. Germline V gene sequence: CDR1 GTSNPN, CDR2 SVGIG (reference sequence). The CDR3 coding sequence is TGTGCCTGGAATGTATTAGCGGGAGCCCCCACCGGGGAGCTGTTTTTT. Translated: CAWNVLAGAPTGELFF. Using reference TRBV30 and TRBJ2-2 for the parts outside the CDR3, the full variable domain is SQTIHQWPATLVQPVGSPLSLECTVEGTSNPNLYWYRQAAGRGLQLLFYSVGIGQISSEVPQNLSASRPQDRQFILSSKKLLLSDSGFYLCAWNVLAGAPTGELFFGEGSRLTVL.

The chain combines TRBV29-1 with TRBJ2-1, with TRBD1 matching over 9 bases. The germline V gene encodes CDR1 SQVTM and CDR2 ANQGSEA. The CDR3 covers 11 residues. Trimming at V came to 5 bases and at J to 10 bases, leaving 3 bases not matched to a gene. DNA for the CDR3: TGCAGCGTTAGACAGGGGGAAGAGCAGTTCTTC. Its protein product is CSVRQGEEQFF.

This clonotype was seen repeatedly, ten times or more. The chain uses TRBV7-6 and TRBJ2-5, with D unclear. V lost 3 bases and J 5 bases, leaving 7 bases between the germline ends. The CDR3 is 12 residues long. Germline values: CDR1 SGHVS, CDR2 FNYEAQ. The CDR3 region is CASSFLAETQYF. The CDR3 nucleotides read TGTGCCAGCAGCTTTCTGGCTGAGACCCAGTACTTC.

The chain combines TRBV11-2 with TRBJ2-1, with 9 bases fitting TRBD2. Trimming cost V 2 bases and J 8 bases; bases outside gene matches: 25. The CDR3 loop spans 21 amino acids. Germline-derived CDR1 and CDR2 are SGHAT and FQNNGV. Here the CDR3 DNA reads TGTGCCAGCAGCTTATCAGCGGGAGGCTACTCTAAGGTCCCCGGAATACATGAGCAGTTCTTC. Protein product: CASSLSAGGYSKVPGIHEQFF.

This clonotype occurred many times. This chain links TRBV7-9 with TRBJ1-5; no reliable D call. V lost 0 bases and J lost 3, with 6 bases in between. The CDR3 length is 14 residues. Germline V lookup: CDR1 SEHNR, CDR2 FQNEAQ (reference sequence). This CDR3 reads CASSLAAANQPQHF. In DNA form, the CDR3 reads TGTGCCAGCAGCTTAGCAGCGGCCAATCAGCCCCAGCATTTT.

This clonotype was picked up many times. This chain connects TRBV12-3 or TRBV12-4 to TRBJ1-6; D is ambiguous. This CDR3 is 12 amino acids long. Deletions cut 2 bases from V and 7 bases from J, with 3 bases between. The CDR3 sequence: CASSLSNSPLHF. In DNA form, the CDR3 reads TGTGCCAGCAGTTTAAGCAATTCACCCCTCCACTTT.